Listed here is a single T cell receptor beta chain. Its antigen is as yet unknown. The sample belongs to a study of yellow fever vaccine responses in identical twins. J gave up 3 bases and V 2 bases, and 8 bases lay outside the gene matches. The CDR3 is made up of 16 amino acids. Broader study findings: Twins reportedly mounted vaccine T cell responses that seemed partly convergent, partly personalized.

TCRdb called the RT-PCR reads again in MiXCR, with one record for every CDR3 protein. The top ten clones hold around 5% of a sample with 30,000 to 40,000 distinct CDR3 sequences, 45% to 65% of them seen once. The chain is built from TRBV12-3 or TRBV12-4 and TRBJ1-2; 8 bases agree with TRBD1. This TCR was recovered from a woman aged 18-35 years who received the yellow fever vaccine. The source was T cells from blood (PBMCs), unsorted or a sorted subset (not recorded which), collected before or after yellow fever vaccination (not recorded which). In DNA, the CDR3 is TGTGCCAGCAGTTTAATTCAGGGGGCCCGGGACTATGGCTACACCTTC. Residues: CASSLIQGARDYGYTF.